A single sample is the source of the 17 T cell receptor beta chains below, sequenced in a study of OX40 agonist ivuxolimab in advanced cancers. Generated by immunoSEQ multiplex PCR, the TCRdb table keeps only in-frame clones and is missing some. The sample has tens of thousands of clones, more than 70% seen once. Material: CD4+ or CD8+ T cells sorted from blood, obtained in a trial of the OX40 agonist ivuxolimab. These receptors were taken from an adult with an advanced solid tumor such as melanoma, head and neck, liver or kidney cancer.

The J gene is TRBJ2-7, the V gene TRBV27; D gene unclear. Germline assignment: CDR1 MNHEY and CDR2 SMNVEV (reference sequence). This CDR3 comprises 15 residues. V was clipped by 5 bases and J by 3 bases, with 17 bases between them. The CDR3 region has the DNA TGTGCCAGCAGTAAAACCCCAGGTTCCAACTACGAGCAGTACTTC. Amino acid sequence: CASSKTPGSNYEQYF.

The V and J genes are TRBV28 and TRBJ1-4, with 9 bases fitting TRBD1. Germline V gives CDR1 MDHEN, CDR2 SYDVKM. The CDR3 runs to 14 residues. Trimming cost V 6 bases and J 8 bases; bases outside gene matches: 7. In nucleotides, the CDR3 is TGTGCCAGCAGCACTACAGGGGGCGCGGAAAAACTGTTTTTT. This gives the protein CASSTTGGAEKLFF.

CDR3 nucleotide sequence: TGTGCCAGCAGCTTGACAGGGGATCAGCCCCAGCATTTT. Translating gives CASSLTGDQPQHF. V is TRBV7-3 and J is TRBJ1-5; 8 nucleotides line up with TRBD1. Germline values: CDR1 SGHTA, CDR2 FQGTGA. J lost 5 bases, V lost 3 bases, and 0 bases had no gene match. This CDR3 spans 13 amino acids.

CDR3 residues: CASSRDREYQETQYF. CDR3 coding DNA: TGTGCCAGCAGTCGGGACAGAGAATACCAAGAGACCCAGTACTTC. The J gene is TRBJ2-5, the V gene TRBV2; 7 bases are shared with TRBD1. CDR1 is SNHLY, CDR2 FYNNEI, per germline. This CDR3 comprises 15 residues. The trim removed 5 bases at V and 0 bases at J, leaving 6 bases unmatched.

V gene TRBV18 combines with J gene TRBJ1-4, with D uncertain. From germline, CDR1 is KGHSH and CDR2 LQKENI. V was cut by 1 base and J by 3 bases, with 9 bases left in between. This CDR3 is 15 amino acids long. The CDR3 loop is CASSPRAASNEKLFF. CDR3 bases: TGTGCCAGCTCACCACGGGCAGCCTCTAATGAAAAACTGTTTTTT.

This chain connects TRBV7-8 to TRBJ2-3; D assignment may be TRBD1 or TRBD2 (5 bases each). The CDR3 runs 15 residues. Per germline, CDR1 SGHVS and CDR2 FQNEAQ. V lost 5 bases to trimming and J lost 11 bases, with 23 bases between them. CDR3 nucleotides: TGTGCCAGCAGCCCGCCCGGGGCCACGACCCTTGGGCAGTATTTT. This sequence encodes CASSPPGATTLGQYF.

The chain is built from TRBV10-3 and TRBJ2-3, with D possibly being TRBD2 (6 bases). Trimming shortened V by 4 bases and J by 1 base, and 9 bases separated the two germline ends. The CDR3 has 14 residues. The germline V gene encodes CDR1 ENHRY and CDR2 SYGVKD. CDR3 sequence (DNA): TGTGCCATCAGTGGGTCTAGCGGCACAGATACGCAGTATTTT. This sequence encodes CAISGSSGTDTQYF.

The chain employs TRBV28 and TRBJ2-7; 12 nucleotides line up with TRBD2. Germline CDR1 and CDR2: MDHEN and SYDVKM. This CDR3 region has 16 residues. V lost 6 bases to trimming and J lost 0 bases; unmatched junction nucleotides: 6. CDR3 protein: CASRGLAGPHSYEQYF. The CDR3 DNA sequence: TGTGCCAGCAGAGGACTAGCGGGACCCCACTCCTACGAGCAGTACTTC.

The chain is built from TRBV5-1 and TRBJ1-2; TRBD1 is a possible D gene (5 bases). Trimming stripped 0 bases from V and 3 bases from J, with 12 bases between. This CDR3 is built from 15 residues. The V gene's germline CDR1 is SGHRS and CDR2 YFSETQ. CDR3 sequence (DNA): TGCGCCAGCAGCTTGGCGGTAGGGGCCCACTATGGCTACACCTTC. Translating it yields CASSLAVGAHYGYTF.

The chain employs TRBV11-3 and TRBJ2-6; D is possibly TRBD1 (6 bases). This CDR3 comprises 15 residues. Germline CDR1 is SGHNT and CDR2 is YENEEA. V was clipped by 5 bases and J by 2 bases, with 10 bases between them. The CDR3 bases are TGTGCCAGCAGCCTACAGGGCCCTGGGGCCAACGTCCTGACTTTC. Translated: CASSLQGPGANVLTF.

This chain uses TRBV28 with TRBJ2-2; TRBD2 matches 8 bases. The CDR3 is 15 residues long. Looked up from germline, CDR1 is MDHEN and CDR2 is SYDVKM. After removal of 6 bases from V and 6 bases from J, the junction contained 9 bases not matched to a gene. The CDR3 protein is CASRGFDGRAGELFF. The CDR3 region has the DNA TGTGCCAGCAGGGGTTTTGACGGGAGGGCCGGGGAGCTGTTTTTT.

DNA of the CDR3: TGCGCCAGCAGCTTGCCCGGACAGGGGTCCTACAATGAGCAGTTCTTC. As protein: CASSLPGQGSYNEQFF. V is TRBV5-1 and J is TRBJ2-1, with TRBD1 matching over 9 bases. Germline loops: CDR1 SGHRS, CDR2 YFSETQ. The CDR3 runs to 16 residues. V trimming: 1 base; J trimming: 1 base; junction bases outside the gene matches: 3.

The chain has TRBV5-4 and TRBJ2-6; 8 nucleotides agree with TRBD1. In germline, CDR1 is SGHNT, CDR2 YYREEE (reference sequence). V lost 4 bases to trimming and J lost 1 base; unmatched junction nucleotides: 16. This CDR3 comprises 20 residues. CDR3 sequence (DNA): TGTGCCAGCAGCCCCGGGTCTTTCGGCAGGGGGCTATCTGGGGCCAACGTCCTGACTTTC. Residues: CASSPGSFGRGLSGANVLTF.

The V call is TRBV30, the J call TRBJ2-7; 7 nucleotides match TRBD2. V lost 3 bases to trimming and J lost 5 bases; unmatched junction nucleotides: 1. This CDR3 is built from 11 residues. Per germline, CDR1 GTSNPN and CDR2 SVGIG (reference sequence). CDR3 region: CAWRGGDEQYF. The CDR3 DNA follows: TGTGCCTGGAGGGGGGGGGACGAGCAGTACTTC.

This clone is a singleton in its sample. The chain has TRBV7-3 and TRBJ2-5, with TRBD1 matching 12 bases. The ends lost 1 base at V and 4 bases at J; junction bases unmatched: 4. The CDR3 runs to 16 residues. Germline V gene sequence: CDR1 SGHTA, CDR2 FQGTGA. CDR3: CASSLSGTGGRETQYF. CDR3 sequence (DNA): TGTGCCAGCAGCTTAAGTGGGACAGGGGGCCGAGAGACCCAGTACTTC.

The J gene is TRBJ1-5, the V gene TRBV21-1; TRBD1 is the table's D call and was not checked against the DNA. TRBV21-1 is assigned pseudogene status. This CDR3 contains 18 residues. CDR3 loop: CASSKKKGTGGELQPQHF. In nucleotides, the CDR3 is TGTGCCAGCAGCAAAAAAAAAGGGACAGGGGGCGAGCTTCAGCCCCAGCATTTT.

The V call is TRBV27, the J call TRBJ2-7; the match to TRBD1 covers 7 bases. The CDR3 runs 14 residues. Germline V gene data show CDR1 as MNHEY and CDR2 as SMNVEV (reference sequence). V lost 7 bases to trimming and J lost 0 bases; unmatched junction nucleotides: 6. CDR3 loop: CASIRQGSSYEQYF. The DNA of the CDR3 is TGTGCCAGCATCCGACAGGGTAGCTCCTACGAGCAGTACTTC.